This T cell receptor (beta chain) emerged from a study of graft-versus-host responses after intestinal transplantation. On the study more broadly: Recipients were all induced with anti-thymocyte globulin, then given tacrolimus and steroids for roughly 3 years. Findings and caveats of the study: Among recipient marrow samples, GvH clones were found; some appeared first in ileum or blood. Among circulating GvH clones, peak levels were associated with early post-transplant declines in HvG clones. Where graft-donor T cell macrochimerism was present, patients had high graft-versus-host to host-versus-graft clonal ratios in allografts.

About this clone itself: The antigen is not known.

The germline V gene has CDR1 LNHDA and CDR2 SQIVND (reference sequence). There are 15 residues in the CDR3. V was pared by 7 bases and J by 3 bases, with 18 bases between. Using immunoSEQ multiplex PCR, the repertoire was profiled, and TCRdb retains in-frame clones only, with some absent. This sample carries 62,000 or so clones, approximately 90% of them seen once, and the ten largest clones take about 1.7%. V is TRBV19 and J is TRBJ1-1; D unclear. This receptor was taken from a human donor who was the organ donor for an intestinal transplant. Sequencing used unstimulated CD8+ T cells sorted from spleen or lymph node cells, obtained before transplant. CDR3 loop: CASNNHGGSHTEAFF. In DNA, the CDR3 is TGTGCCAGTAATAATCACGGAGGGTCTCACACTGAAGCTTTCTTT. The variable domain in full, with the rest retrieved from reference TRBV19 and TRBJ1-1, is DGGITQSPKYLFRKEGQNVTLSCEQNLNHDAMYWYRQDPGQGLRLIYYSQIVNDFQKGDIAEGYSVSREKKESFPLTVTSAQKNPTAFYLCASNNHGGSHTEAFFGQGTRLTVV.